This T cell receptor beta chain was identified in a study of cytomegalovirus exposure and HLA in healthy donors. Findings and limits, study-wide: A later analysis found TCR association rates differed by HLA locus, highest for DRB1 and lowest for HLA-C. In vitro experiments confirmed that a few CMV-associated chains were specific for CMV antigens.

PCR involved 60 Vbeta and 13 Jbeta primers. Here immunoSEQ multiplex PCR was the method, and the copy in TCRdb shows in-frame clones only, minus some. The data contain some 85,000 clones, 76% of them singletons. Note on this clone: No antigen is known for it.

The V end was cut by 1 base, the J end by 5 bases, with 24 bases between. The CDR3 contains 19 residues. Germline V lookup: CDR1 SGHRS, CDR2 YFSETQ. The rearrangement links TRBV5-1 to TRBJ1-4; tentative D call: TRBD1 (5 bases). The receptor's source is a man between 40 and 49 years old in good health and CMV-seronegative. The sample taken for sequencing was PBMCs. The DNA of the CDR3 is TGCGCCAGCAGCTTGTACAGGCGCGCGGGGGAGACAAGGAATGAAAAACTGTTTTTT. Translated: CASSLYRRAGETRNEKLFF.